A single sample gave rise to the 11 T cell receptor beta chains below, sequenced in a study of Tregs in tolerant kidney transplant recipients. Here immunoSEQ multiplex PCR was the method, and the copy in TCRdb shows in-frame clones only, minus some. The sample has over 25,000 clones. The specimen was CD8+ T cells from blood, collected before the transplant. The receptors were sampled from a human donor who received a combined kidney and bone marrow transplant.

Concerning this clone: The read finishes 3 residues shy of the CDR3 end, and the germline J gene is used to complete it. The gene calls are TRBV2 and TRBJ2-7; 11 positions match TRBD1. Germline V lookup: CDR1 SNHLY, CDR2 FYNNEI. The ends lost 4 bases at V and 5 bases at J; junction bases unmatched: 13. The CDR3 has 17 amino acids. Incomplete CDR3 DNA: TGTGCCAGCAGTGGACCGCGCTCGGACAGGGGGCCGAACGAG. Its protein product is CASSGPRSDRGPNE. The full CDR3 reads CASSGPRSDRGPNEQYF. Combining the CDR3 with reference TRBV2 and TRBJ2-7 gives the whole variable domain EPEVTQTPSHQVTQMGQEVILRCVPISNHLYFYWYRQILGQKVEFLVSFYNNEISEKSEIFDDQFSVERPDGSNFTLKIRSTKLEDSAMYFCASSGPRSDRGPNEQYFGPGTRLTVT.

On this clone: The sequenced fragment ends 3 residues before the CDR3 boundary, so the rest is inferred from the germline J gene. V gene TRBV6-2 or TRBV6-3 combines with J gene TRBJ2-7, with a weak D call TRBD1 (6 bases). Trimming shortened V by 6 bases and J by 4 bases, and 13 bases separated the two germline ends. Germline assignment: CDR1 MNHEY and CDR2 SVGEGT. The CDR3 has 13 amino acids. This CDR3 is CASSPRTDYEQYF. The part of the CDR3 DNA that was read is TGTGCCAGCAGCCCCAGGACAGATTACGAG.

For this clone: Coverage ceases 3 residues before the CDR3 finishes, and the germline J gene fills in the end. V usage is TRBV19 and J usage is TRBJ1-1, with TRBD1 matching over 7 bases. The CDR3 runs 13 residues. Germline CDR1 LNHDA, CDR2 SQIVND (reference sequence). The V gene end was trimmed by 5 bases and the J gene end by 0 bases; junction bases not matched to a gene: 0. CDR3 DNA (partial): TGTGCCAGTAGTGGGACAGTGAACACTGAA. The encoded protein is CASSGTVNTE. The whole CDR3 region reads CASSGTVNTEAFF.

In the case of this clone: The sequence runs out 3 residues before the end of the CDR3; the remainder is reconstructed from the germline J gene. The gene calls are TRBV19 and TRBJ2-5; perhaps TRBD2 as D (7 bases). V was trimmed by 1 base and J by 5 bases, leaving 11 bases between them. CDR1 is LNHDA, CDR2 SQIVND, per germline (reference sequence). This CDR3 spans 14 amino acids. The CDR3 bases that were read are TGTGCCAGTAGTATAGCGGGGGGCTGGGAGACC. Protein product: CASSIAGGWET. The full CDR3 reads CASSIAGGWETQYF.

On this clone: The read gets to within 3 residues of the CDR3 end, and the germline J gene fills in the rest. This chain connects TRBV6-1 to TRBJ2-1; 8 bases fit TRBD2. V shed 4 bases and J 3 bases; nucleotides not matched to a gene: 5. The CDR3 loop spans 15 amino acids. Germline loops: CDR1 MNHNS, CDR2 SASEGT. CDR3 in amino acids: CASSVGLVDYNEQFF. The CDR3 DNA, read in part, is TGTGCCAGCAGTGTGGGACTAGTCGACTACAATGAG.

To note about this clone: The CDR3 goes on 3 residues after the read ends, and that part is filled in from the germline J gene. J is TRBJ1-4 and V is TRBV30; no reliable D call. From germline, CDR1 is GTSNPN and CDR2 SVGIG (reference sequence). The CDR3 is 17 residues long. With 3 bases removed from V and 0 bases from J, the gap between germline ends came to 17 bases. The CDR3 loop reads CAWSRLLPGATNEKLFF. The covered CDR3 bases are TGTGCCTGGAGCAGACTTCTCCCTGGTGCAACTAATGAAAAA.

With regard to this clone: Coverage ceases 3 residues before the CDR3 finishes, and the germline J gene fills in the end. V usage is TRBV2 and J usage is TRBJ2-6; D is unresolved. V gave up 6 bases and J gave up 0 bases, with 9 bases separating them. Germline V gene data show CDR1 as SNHLY and CDR2 as FYNNEI. The CDR3 is made up of 15 amino acids. The sequenced CDR3 bases are TGTGCCAGCAGGAACAGCTACTCTGGGGCCAACGTC. Residues: CASRNSYSGANV. The CDR3 as a whole reads CASRNSYSGANVLTF.

On this clone: From the germline J gene comes the end of the CDR3, since the read stops 3 residues before it. The rearrangement uses TRBV7-8 and TRBJ2-7; tentatively, D is TRBD1 (5 bases). The germline V gene has CDR1 SGHVS and CDR2 FQNEAQ. The CDR3 extends over 15 amino acids. Trimming took off 3 bases at V and 3 bases at J, with 15 bases between the two ends. The CDR3 is CASSFPRVEGYEQYF. CDR3 bases read: TGTGCCAGCAGCTTTCCCAGGGTGGAAGGCTACGAG.

With regard to this clone: Sequencing ends 3 residues short of the CDR3 end; the germline J gene provides the rest. The rearrangement joins TRBV6-2 or TRBV6-3 to TRBJ1-1, with TRBD1 as a possible D gene (5 bases). Germline-derived CDR1 and CDR2 are MNHEY and SVGEGT. V lost 7 bases to trimming and J lost 7 bases, with 22 bases between them. CDR3 length: 15 residues. The CDR3 DNA, read in part, is TGTGCCAGCACCGCCCTGGGACTGTCAAAGGGTGAA. Protein product: CASTALGLSKGE. The full CDR3 protein is CASTALGLSKGEAFF.

Points on this clone: The read halts 3 residues ahead of the CDR3 end, with the missing end drawn from the germline J gene. The chain carries TRBV6-2 or TRBV6-3 and TRBJ2-1, with D hard to call. Deletions cut 10 bases from V and 0 bases from J, with 10 bases between. This CDR3 contains 13 residues. Germline V CDR1 and CDR2: MNHEY, SVGEGT. The CDR3 region is CAIGLSSYNEQFF. Incomplete CDR3 DNA: TGTGCCATCGGTCTGAGCTCCTACAATGAG.

With respect to this clone: The sequenced fragment ends 3 residues before the CDR3 boundary, so the rest is inferred from the germline J gene. The genes are TRBV6-2 or TRBV6-3 and TRBJ2-2; D gene ambiguous. Germline V gene lookup returns CDR1 MNHEY and CDR2 SVGEGT. This CDR3 is built from 13 residues. V shed 3 bases and J shed 6 bases, with 8 bases lying between them. CDR3: CASSYSSPGELFF. The DNA read from the CDR3 is TGTGCCAGCAGTTATAGCAGCCCCGGGGAG.